The T cell receptor (beta chain) under discussion was sequenced for a study of T cell changes during pregnancy in multiple sclerosis. The protocol was immunoSEQ multiplex PCR, while the TCRdb copy is restricted to in-frame clones and leaves out a portion. Of 80,000 to 130,000 clones in the sample, almost 95% were seen once. The CDR3 runs to 16 residues. J was trimmed by 11 bases and V by 1 base; bases with no gene match: 13. Per germline, CDR1 LNHDA and CDR2 SQIVND (reference sequence). This clonotype was sampled from a female donor with multiple sclerosis, enrolled in a pregnancy study. The V and J genes are TRBV19 and TRBJ2-1; 8 bases are a match to TRBD2. The sequencing used peripheral blood, collected before pregnancy. The CDR3 DNA follows: TGTGCCAGTAGTATAGGTCGGGGACTAGAGGGAATGAAGCAGTTCTTC. Protein sequence: CASSIGRGLEGMKQFF. Looking up the rest from reference TRBV19 and TRBJ2-1 gives the full variable domain: DGGITQSPKYLFRKEGQNVTLSCEQNLNHDAMYWYRQDPGQGLRLIYYSQIVNDFQKGDIAEGYSVSREKKESFPLTVTSAQKNPTAFYLCASSIGRGLEGMKQFFGPGTRLTVL.